The 25 T cell receptor beta chains below were found in one sample sequenced in a study of shared clonotypes between healthy human individuals (dated by TCRdb to the early 2020s). Preparation of the library involved the immunoSEQ multiplex PCR assay. The immuneACCESS repertoire file appears here via TCRdb, limited to in-frame rearrangements. These files lack a portion of the clones; in checked studies, under half of the deficit traces to unresolved V genes, and the cause of the others is not known. Here the sample has roughly 1,500,000 clones; 95% to 99% occur a single time. Of the sample, about 0.45% is held by the ten largest clones. Sequenced: naive CD4+ T cells sorted from blood. The cell subset or site label for this specimen denotes: CD45RA+ positively selected. The receptors were gathered from a man aged 25 to 40 in good health.

The V gene is TRBV5-4, the J gene TRBJ2-7, with TRBD2 identical over 9 bases. This CDR3 is built from 17 residues. The J segment lost 2 bases and the V segment lost 0 bases, leaving 9 bases of the junction unmatched. CDR1 SGHNT and CDR2 YYREEE come from the germline V gene (reference sequence). CDR3 region: CASSLEPSGTLAYEQYF. The CDR3, as DNA: TGTGCCAGCAGCTTGGAACCTAGCGGGACTCTCGCCTACGAGCAGTACTTC. The variable domain in full, completed from reference TRBV5-4 and TRBJ2-7, reads ETGVTQSPTHLIKTRGQQVTLRCSSQSGHNTVSWYQQALGQGPQFIFQYYREEENGRGNFPPRFSGLQFPNYSSELNVNALELDDSALYLCASSLEPSGTLAYEQYFGPGTRLTVT.

The V and J genes are TRBV7-3 and TRBJ2-1; 10 bases map to TRBD2. CDR1 and CDR2 from the germline V gene are SGHTA and FQGTGA. V was clipped by 4 bases and J by 10 bases; unmatched bases: 7. The CDR3 consists of 14 residues. The CDR3 loop is CASSSSSGGIEQFF. CDR3 DNA: TGTGCCAGCAGCTCATCTAGCGGGGGCATAGAGCAGTTCTTC. Together with reference TRBV7-3 and TRBJ2-1, the CDR3 gives the full variable domain: GAGVSQTPSNKVTEKGKYVELRCDPISGHTALYWYRQSLGQGPEFLIYFQGTGAADDSGLPNDRFFAVRPEGSVSTLKIQRTERGDSAVYLCASSSSSGGIEQFFGPGTRLTVL.

The genes are TRBV5-1 and TRBJ2-3; 12 bases match TRBD2. This CDR3 comprises 16 residues. Germline CDR1 SGHRS, CDR2 YFSETQ. The J segment lost 0 bases and the V segment lost 4 bases, leaving 3 bases of the junction unmatched. The CDR3 sequence is CASSHGTSGSTDTQYF. The CDR3 nucleotides read TGCGCCAGCAGCCATGGGACTAGCGGGAGCACAGATACGCAGTATTTT.

This chain links TRBV19 with TRBJ1-5; D is undetermined. Germline V lookup: CDR1 LNHDA, CDR2 SQIVND (reference sequence). There are 15 residues in the CDR3. With 4 bases removed from V and 4 bases from J, the gap between germline ends came to 14 bases. CDR3 nucleotide sequence: TGTGCCAGTAGTAGACTGACCCAAGGTAATCAGCCCCAGCATTTT. Protein sequence: CASSRLTQGNQPQHF.

V gene TRBV7-3 combines with J gene TRBJ2-1; no clear D. CDR3 length: 13 residues. The germline V and J ends were trimmed by 3 bases and 4 bases, with 7 bases remaining between them. The V gene's germline CDR1 is SGHTA and CDR2 FQGTGA. The CDR3 reads CASSFNEYNEQFF. In nucleotides, the CDR3 is TGTGCCAGCAGCTTCAACGAGTACAATGAGCAGTTCTTC. Based on the CDR3 plus reference TRBV7-3 and TRBJ2-1, the full variable domain is GAGVSQTPSNKVTEKGKYVELRCDPISGHTALYWYRQSLGQGPEFLIYFQGTGAADDSGLPNDRFFAVRPEGSVSTLKIQRTERGDSAVYLCASSFNEYNEQFFGPGTRLTVL.

V gene TRBV7-2 combines with J gene TRBJ2-3, with D maybe TRBD2 (5 bases). Germline V lookup: CDR1 SGHTA, CDR2 FQGNSA. The CDR3 consists of 13 residues. Trimming took 5 bases from V and 5 from J, leaving 11 bases between them. The DNA of the CDR3 is TGTGCCAGCAGCATCCAGGAGGTAGATACGCAGTATTTT. It is translated as CASSIQEVDTQYF.

V is TRBV18 and J is TRBJ2-2; 12 nucleotides line up with TRBD2. The germline V gene has CDR1 KGHSH and CDR2 LQKENI. Trimming removed 5 bases from V and 8 bases from J; junction bases left unmatched: 12. The CDR3 is 17 amino acids. The CDR3 is CASSRLAGDLIFGELFF. The DNA for the CDR3 is TGTGCCAGCTCAAGACTAGCGGGAGACCTCATTTTTGGGGAGCTGTTTTTT.

Here the CDR3 reads CASSFRGSLETQYF. The DNA for the CDR3 is TGTGCCAGCAGTTTTCGCGGGAGCCTAGAGACCCAGTACTTC. V is TRBV28 and J is TRBJ2-5; 7 bases are a match to TRBD2. After removal of 3 bases from V and 4 bases from J, the junction contained 5 bases not matched to a gene. CDR3 size: 14 residues. Germline-derived CDR1 and CDR2 are MDHEN and SYDVKM.

This chain joins TRBV18 and TRBJ1-2; 9 positions match TRBD1. Unmatched junction bases numbered 12, after V lost 2 bases and J lost 8 bases. Germline V gene sequence: CDR1 KGHSH, CDR2 LQKENI. The CDR3 is 16 amino acids. The CDR3 nucleotides read TGTGCCAGCTCACCATTGGGGGACAGGGAGGCGCGCGGCTACACCTTC. Protein sequence: CASSPLGDREARGYTF.

The CDR3 spells CASSYRGQGPRHF. In DNA form, the CDR3 reads TGTGCCAGCAGTTACCGAGGACAGGGGCCAAGGCATTTT. J is TRBJ1-5 and V is TRBV6-5; 9 bases are a match to TRBD1. Germline V gene sequence: CDR1 MNHEY, CDR2 SVGAGI. The junction had 8 bases not matched to a gene; V was cut back by 2 bases and J by 15 bases. This CDR3 contains 13 residues.

This clone appeared a single time. The chain is built from TRBV7-9 and TRBJ2-5; D uncertain. The CDR3 sequence is 14 residues long. Germline-derived CDR1 and CDR2 are SEHNR and FQNEAQ (reference sequence). Trimming left V 7 bases short and J 2 bases short, with 14 bases between. The CDR3 coding sequence is TGTGCCAGCAAGGCCGGAGAATCTCAAGAGACCCAGTACTTC. Translated, it gives CASKAGESQETQYF. The full variable domain, in which reference TRBV7-9 and TRBJ2-5 provide the parts outside the CDR3, is DTGVSQNPRHKITKRGQNVTFRCDPISEHNRLYWYRQTLGQGPEFLTYFQNEAQLEKSRLLSDRFSAERPKGSFSTLEIQRTEQGDSAMYLCASKAGESQETQYFGPGTRLLVL.

In this sample, this clone turned up once. This chain connects TRBV6-5 to TRBJ1-2, with 8 bases fitting TRBD1. The length of the CDR3 is 13 residues. From germline, CDR1 is MNHEY and CDR2 SVGAGI. With V trimmed by 2 bases and J by 7 bases, 3 bases remained unmatched. The CDR3 protein is CASSYQGAGGYTF. DNA of the CDR3: TGTGCCAGCAGTTACCAGGGGGCGGGTGGCTACACCTTC.

V and J are TRBV7-1 and TRBJ1-1; D gene unclear. TRBV7-1 is flagged as an ORF with uncertain function. The CDR3 has 13 residues. V was clipped by 4 bases and J by 5 bases, with 11 bases between them. This chain's CDR3 is CASSLERGTEAFF. The CDR3 DNA reads TGTGCCAGCAGCTTGGAGCGTGGGACTGAAGCTTTCTTT.

The chain combines TRBV18 with TRBJ2-7; 7 bases agree with TRBD2. Germline CDR1 KGHSH, CDR2 LQKENI. Trimming at V came to 1 base and at J to 9 bases, leaving 18 bases not matched to a gene. The CDR3 has 17 residues. The CDR3 sequence: CASSPLPTPGGTTGQYF. Written as DNA, the CDR3 is TGTGCCAGCTCACCACTCCCGACCCCCGGGGGGACTACGGGGCAGTACTTC.

In the case of this clone: Other DNA sequences within the sample encode an identical CDR3. The gene calls are TRBV19 and TRBJ2-5; 7 bases line up with TRBD1. The ends lost 6 bases at V and 5 bases at J; junction bases unmatched: 0. The CDR3 spans 11 residues. CDR1 LNHDA and CDR2 SQIVND come from the germline V gene (reference sequence). This CDR3 is CASRQGETQYF. CDR3 bases: TGTGCCAGTAGACAGGGGGAGACCCAGTACTTC.

The CDR3 reads CASSPLTSGTTDTQYF. The CDR3 DNA reads TGTGCCAGCTCACCACTTACTAGCGGGACTACAGATACGCAGTATTTT. The V and J genes are TRBV18 and TRBJ2-3; 10 bases align to TRBD2. Germline values: CDR1 KGHSH, CDR2 LQKENI. The ends lost 1 base at V and 3 bases at J; junction bases unmatched: 4. The CDR3 is 16 residues long.

V is TRBV19 and J is TRBJ2-7; 9 bases align to TRBD1. Unmatched junction bases numbered 5, after V lost 7 bases and J lost 1 base. Germline-derived CDR1 and CDR2 are LNHDA and SQIVND (reference sequence). The CDR3 has 14 residues. The CDR3 coding sequence is TGTGCCAGTACAAGGACAGGGGATTCCTACGAGCAGTACTTC. Translated: CASTRTGDSYEQYF.

The chain recombines TRBV5-8 with TRBJ2-1, with no clear D. Germline V gene sequence: CDR1 SGHTS, CDR2 YDEGEE. The CDR3 totals 16 residues. The V gene lost 1 base and the J gene lost 0 bases, with 11 bases spanning the gap. CDR3 in amino acids: CASSLLGLPSYNEQFF. CDR3 coding DNA: TGTGCCAGCAGCTTGTTAGGGTTACCCTCCTACAATGAGCAGTTCTTC.

The chain joins TRBV5-4 to TRBJ2-3; 13 bases map to TRBD2. The junction had 9 bases not matched to a gene; V was cut back by 4 bases and J by 1 base. The germline V gene has CDR1 SGHNT and CDR2 YYREEE (reference sequence). This CDR3 has 18 amino acids. This CDR3 is CASSPGLAGWGGTDTQYF. DNA of the CDR3: TGTGCCAGCAGCCCGGGACTAGCGGGATGGGGAGGCACAGATACGCAGTATTTT.

CDR3 bases: TGTGCCAGCAGTTACTCGAAGTCCGGGACCTACGAGCAGTACTTC. It encodes CASSYSKSGTYEQYF. The chain carries TRBV6-5 and TRBJ2-7, with a possible D match to TRBD2 (5 bases). The CDR3 runs 15 residues. V was clipped by 0 bases and J by 2 bases, with 11 bases between them. Per germline, CDR1 MNHEY and CDR2 SVGAGI.

About this clone: The identical CDR3 is also encoded by other nucleotide sequences in the sample. This chain uses TRBV9 with TRBJ1-2; D ambiguous. Germline CDR1 SGDLS, CDR2 YYNGEE. This CDR3 contains 13 residues. V was trimmed by 0 bases and J by 4 bases, leaving 7 bases between them. As DNA, the CDR3 is TGTGCCAGCAGCGTAGGAGGGAGCTATGGCTACACCTTC. It translates to CASSVGGSYGYTF. Looking up the rest from reference TRBV9 and TRBJ1-2 gives the full variable domain: DSGVTQTPKHLITATGQRVTLRCSPRSGDLSVYWYQQSLDQGLQFLIQYYNGEERAKGNILERFSAQQFPDLHSELNLSSLELGDSALYFCASSVGGSYGYTFGSGTRLTVV.

This chain uses TRBV14 with TRBJ2-2; 8 bases are shared with TRBD1. The junction had 14 bases not matched to a gene; V was cut back by 0 bases and J by 5 bases. In germline, CDR1 is SGHDN, CDR2 FVKESK. This CDR3 is built from 19 residues. The CDR3 DNA is TGTGCCAGCAGCCAAGATTGGCAATCAGCAGGGGGCGTGACCGGGGAGCTGTTTTTT. Translating it yields CASSQDWQSAGGVTGELFF.

The sample holds one count of this clone. V usage is TRBV19 and J usage is TRBJ1-1, with a possible D match to TRBD1 (5 bases). In germline, CDR1 is LNHDA, CDR2 SQIVND (reference sequence). The ends were cut back, 3 bases at V and 0 bases at J, with 11 bases in the middle. This CDR3 has 15 residues. The CDR3 region is CASSITTDMNTEAFF. CDR3 DNA sequence: TGTGCCAGTAGTATCACGACAGATATGAACACTGAAGCTTTCTTT.

The CDR3 loop reads CASSPDGAGSNYEQYF. DNA for the CDR3: TGTGCCAGCAGCCCTGACGGGGCAGGTTCTAACTACGAGCAGTACTTC. This rearrangement joins TRBV28 to TRBJ2-7; TRBD1 or TRBD2 may be the D gene (5 bases each). The germline V and J ends were trimmed by 6 bases and 3 bases, with 21 bases remaining between them. Germline V CDR1 and CDR2: MDHEN, SYDVKM. This CDR3 is built from 16 residues.

The chain has TRBV7-2 and TRBJ2-7; D ambiguous. Trimming shortened V by 7 bases and J by 3 bases, and 13 bases separated the two germline ends. This CDR3 has 13 residues. Germline values: CDR1 SGHTA, CDR2 FQGNSA. The CDR3: CASTSLVSYEQYF. The CDR3 DNA sequence: TGTGCCAGCACATCATTGGTAAGCTACGAGCAGTACTTC.